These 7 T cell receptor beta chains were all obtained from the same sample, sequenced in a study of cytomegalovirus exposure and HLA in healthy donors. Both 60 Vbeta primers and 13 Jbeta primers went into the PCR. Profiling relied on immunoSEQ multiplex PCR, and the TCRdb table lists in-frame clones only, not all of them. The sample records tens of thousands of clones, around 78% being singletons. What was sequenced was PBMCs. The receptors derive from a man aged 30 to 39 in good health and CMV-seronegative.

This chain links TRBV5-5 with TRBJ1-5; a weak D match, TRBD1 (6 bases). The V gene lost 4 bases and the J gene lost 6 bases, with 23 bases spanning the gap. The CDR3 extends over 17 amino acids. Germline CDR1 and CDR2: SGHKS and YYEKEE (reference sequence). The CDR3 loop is CASSPENYGGLGQPQHF. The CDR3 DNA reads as TGTGCCAGCAGCCCAGAAAATTACGGGGGGCTAGGTCAGCCCCAGCATTTT.

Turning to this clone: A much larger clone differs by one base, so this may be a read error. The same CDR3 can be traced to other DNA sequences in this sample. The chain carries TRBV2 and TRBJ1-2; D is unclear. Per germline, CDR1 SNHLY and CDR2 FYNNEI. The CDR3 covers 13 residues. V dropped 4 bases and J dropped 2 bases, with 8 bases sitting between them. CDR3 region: CASSGTANYGYTF. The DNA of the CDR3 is TGTGCCAGCAGTGGAACAGCCAACTATGGCTACACCTTC.

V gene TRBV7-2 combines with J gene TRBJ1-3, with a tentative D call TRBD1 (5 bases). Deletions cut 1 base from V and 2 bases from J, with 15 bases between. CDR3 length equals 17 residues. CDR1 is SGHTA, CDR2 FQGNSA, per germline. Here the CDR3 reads CASSLGGTKVPGNTIYF. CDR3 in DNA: TGTGCCAGCAGCTTAGGAGGGACTAAGGTACCTGGAAACACCATATATTTT.

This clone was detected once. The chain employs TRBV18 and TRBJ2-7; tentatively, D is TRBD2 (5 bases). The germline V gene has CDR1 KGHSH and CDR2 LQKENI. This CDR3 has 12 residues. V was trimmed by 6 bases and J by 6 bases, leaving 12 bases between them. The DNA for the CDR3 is TGTGCCAGCTCGAACCCCCGGGGCGAGCAGTACTTC. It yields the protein CASSNPRGEQYF.

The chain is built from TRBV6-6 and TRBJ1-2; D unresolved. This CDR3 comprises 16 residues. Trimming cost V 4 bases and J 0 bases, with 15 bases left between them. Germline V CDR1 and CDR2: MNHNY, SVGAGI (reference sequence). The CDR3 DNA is TGTGCCAGCAGTTCCCCCATCGCGTACCCTAACTATGGCTACACCTTC. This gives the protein CASSSPIAYPNYGYTF.

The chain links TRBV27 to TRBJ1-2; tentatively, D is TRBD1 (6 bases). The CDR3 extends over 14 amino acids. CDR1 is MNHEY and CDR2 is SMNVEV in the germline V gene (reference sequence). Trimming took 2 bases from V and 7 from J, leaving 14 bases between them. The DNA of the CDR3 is TGTGCCAGCAGTTTACAACAGGGACCTTCTGGCTACACCTTC. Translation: CASSLQQGPSGYTF.

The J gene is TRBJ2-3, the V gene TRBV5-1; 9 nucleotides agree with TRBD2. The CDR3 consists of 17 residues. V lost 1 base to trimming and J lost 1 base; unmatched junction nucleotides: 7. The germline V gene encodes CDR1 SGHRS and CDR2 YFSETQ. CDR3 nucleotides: TGCGCCAGCAGCTTGACCTCCAGGACTAGCGGCACAGATACGCAGTATTTT. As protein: CASSLTSRTSGTDTQYF.